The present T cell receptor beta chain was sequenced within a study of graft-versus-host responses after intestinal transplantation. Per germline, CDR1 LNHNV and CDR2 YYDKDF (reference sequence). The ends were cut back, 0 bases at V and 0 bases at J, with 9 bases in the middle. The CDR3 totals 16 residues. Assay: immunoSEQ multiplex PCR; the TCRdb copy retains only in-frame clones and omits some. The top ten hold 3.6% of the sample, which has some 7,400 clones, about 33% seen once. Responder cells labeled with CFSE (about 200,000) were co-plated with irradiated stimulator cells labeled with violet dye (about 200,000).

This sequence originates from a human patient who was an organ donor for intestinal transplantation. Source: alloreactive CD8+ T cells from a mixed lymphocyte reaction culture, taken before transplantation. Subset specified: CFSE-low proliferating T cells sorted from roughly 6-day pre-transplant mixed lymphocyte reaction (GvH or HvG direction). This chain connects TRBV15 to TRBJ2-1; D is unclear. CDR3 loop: CATSRDLSSSYNEQFF. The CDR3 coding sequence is TGTGCCACCAGCAGAGACTTGTCTAGCTCCTACAATGAGCAGTTCTTC.